Each of the 32 T cell receptor beta chains below was sequenced from the same sample in a study. TCRdb redid the calling of the RT-PCR reads with MiXCR, one entry per CDR3 protein. The sample has about 680,000 distinct CDR3 sequences; 11% to 15% are singletons. Sequenced material: memory CD4+ T cells from blood. The origin of the receptors is a female donor in good health, serving as a healthy control.

This chain uses TRBV7-9 with TRBJ1-1; TRBD1 might be the D (5 bases). The CDR3 is 14 residues long. With 8 bases removed from V and 5 bases from J, the gap between germline ends came to 18 bases. Per germline, CDR1 SEHNR and CDR2 FQNEAQ (reference sequence). The CDR3 is CASASDTAGTEAFF. CDR3 sequence (DNA): TGTGCCAGCGCCTCGGACACGGCGGGGACTGAAGCTTTCTTT.

The sample holds many counts of this clonotype. The chain carries TRBV5-1 and TRBJ1-1; a possible D gene is TRBD1 (6 bases). The CDR3 is made up of 13 amino acids. Germline CDR1 SGHRS, CDR2 YFSETQ. Trimming took 4 bases from V and 3 from J, leaving 10 bases between them. The CDR3: CASSAGVDTEAFF. CDR3 bases: TGCGCCAGCAGCGCAGGGGTTGACACTGAAGCTTTCTTT. Full variable domain (rest looked up from reference TRBV5-1 and TRBJ1-1): KAGVTQTPRYLIKTRGQQVTLSCSPISGHRSVSWYQQTPGQGLQFLFEYFSETQRNKGNFPGRFSGRQFSNSRSEMNVSTLELGDSALYLCASSAGVDTEAFFGQGTRLTVV.

This clonotype was observed a few times. The chain has TRBV2 and TRBJ2-1; TRBD2 aligns across 7 bases. Trimming removed 8 bases from V and 5 bases from J; junction bases left unmatched: 18. This CDR3 has 17 amino acids. Germline V CDR1 and CDR2: SNHLY, FYNNEI. CDR3 protein: CASLGAVAGRRHNEQFF. The DNA of the CDR3 is TGTGCCAGCCTGGGCGCGGTAGCGGGCCGCCGTCACAATGAGCAGTTCTTC.

There are a few counts of this clonotype. This chain uses TRBV27 with TRBJ2-5; D may match TRBD1 or TRBD2 (5 bases each). The CDR3 runs 15 residues. V lost 0 bases, J lost 5 bases, and 13 bases lay in between. CDR1 MNHEY and CDR2 SMNVEV come from the germline V gene (reference sequence). The DNA of the CDR3 is TGTGCCAGCAGTTTATCGAGAGCGGACACGGAGACCCAGTACTTC. Protein product: CASSLSRADTETQYF.

The J gene is TRBJ2-7, the V gene TRBV12-5; D might be TRBD1 or TRBD2, each matching 5 bases. Germline assignment: CDR1 LGHNT and CDR2 FRNRAP. The CDR3 is 14 residues long. With 6 bases removed from V and 5 bases from J, the gap between germline ends came to 17 bases. The CDR3 sequence is CASGPIGDPHEQYF. CDR3 nucleotides: TGTGCTAGTGGACCCATCGGGGACCCTCACGAGCAGTACTTC.

The rearrangement joins TRBV12-3 or TRBV12-4 to TRBJ2-7; possible D gene TRBD1, 6 bases. Between the trimmed V and J ends, which lost 2 bases and 0 bases, there was a span of 11 bases. This CDR3 is built from 15 residues. The DNA for the CDR3 is TGTGCCAGCAGTTTATTTGCAGGGGACTCCTACGAGCAGTACTTC. It yields the protein CASSLFAGDSYEQYF.

In this sample, this clonotype turned up a few times. V and J are TRBV20-1 and TRBJ2-2; D unresolved. Germline CDR1 and CDR2: DFQATT and SNEGSKA (reference sequence). The CDR3 is made up of 12 amino acids. The V and J ends lost 2 bases and 3 bases respectively, with 4 bases between them. The CDR3 sequence: CSARFYTGELFF. CDR3 bases: TGCAGTGCTAGATTTTACACCGGGGAGCTGTTTTTT.

This clonotype appeared a few times. The chain links TRBV6-2 or TRBV6-3 to TRBJ2-7, with 8 bases fitting TRBD2. The V gene end was trimmed by 7 bases and the J gene end by 7 bases; junction bases not matched to a gene: 15. This CDR3 has 15 amino acids. In germline, CDR1 is MNHEY, CDR2 SVGEGT. CDR3 sequence (DNA): TGTGCCAGCACCTCACGGCGAGCGGGAGCTCGAGAGCAGTACTTC. This gives the protein CASTSRRAGAREQYF.

This clonotype was counted a few times. The chain recombines TRBV10-3 with TRBJ1-6; 9 bases are a match to TRBD1. V gave up 2 bases and J gave up 10 bases; unmatched junction bases: 6. The V gene's germline CDR1 is ENHRY and CDR2 SYGVKD. This CDR3 spans 15 amino acids. DNA for the CDR3: TGTGCCATCAGTGAGCCCGACAGGGGGATGTCACCCCTCCACTTT. It is translated as CAISEPDRGMSPLHF.

There are a few counts of this clonotype. The rearrangement joins TRBV2 to TRBJ2-7; D gene uncertain. Germline loops: CDR1 SNHLY, CDR2 FYNNEI. This CDR3 contains 11 residues. V was pared by 6 bases and J by 4 bases, with 7 bases between. CDR3 protein: CASRVIYEQYF. In DNA, the CDR3 is TGTGCCAGCAGGGTTATTTACGAGCAGTACTTC.

There are a few counts of this clonotype. The chain links TRBV7-3 to TRBJ2-1; a possible D gene is TRBD2 (5 bases). CDR1 and CDR2 from the germline V gene are SGHTA and FQGTGA. The CDR3 is 13 amino acids. Trimming cost V 6 bases and J 8 bases, with 14 bases left between them. The CDR3 here is CASSPDSTDEQFF. The CDR3 DNA follows: TGTGCCAGCAGTCCGGACTCGACGGATGAGCAGTTCTTC.

Here the CDR3 reads CASSYLGQYNEQFF. Written as DNA, the CDR3 is TGTGCCAGCAGTTACCTAGGACAGTACAATGAGCAGTTCTTC. The rearrangement links TRBV6-6 to TRBJ2-1, with D possibly TRBD1 on 6 matching bases. The germline V gene has CDR1 MNHNY and CDR2 SVGAGI (reference sequence). The CDR3 is 14 residues long. V was cut by 2 bases and J by 4 bases, with 9 bases left in between.

Note on this clonotype: This may be a read error: a much more frequent sequence differs by one nucleotide. The chain carries TRBV6-5 and TRBJ1-1; D unresolved. The CDR3 runs 14 residues. Germline values: CDR1 MNHEY, CDR2 SVGAGI. The CDR3 DNA follows: TGTGCCAGCAGTTTAACGTCGGTGAACTCTGAAGCTTTCTTT. Amino acids: CASSLTSVNSEAFF.

This clonotype was seen more than once but under ten times. The genes are TRBV6-1 and TRBJ2-1, with D tentatively TRBD1 (6 bases). Germline lookup yields CDR1 MNHNS and CDR2 SASEGT. The V end lost 7 bases, the J end lost 5 bases, and 12 bases lay between the germline ends. This CDR3 has 13 residues. CDR3 amino acids: CASNRDNDNEQFF. CDR3 DNA: TGTGCCAGCAACCGGGACAACGACAATGAGCAGTTCTTC.

This clonotype appeared a few times. The V gene is TRBV7-2, the J gene TRBJ2-5; D is uncertain. This CDR3 comprises 14 residues. V was shortened by 8 bases and J by 0 bases, with 13 bases between the two germline ends. Germline CDR1 and CDR2: SGHTA and FQGNSA. In DNA, the CDR3 is TGTGCCAGCTCTTTAAGGAGCTACCAAGAGACCCAGTACTTC. The encoded protein is CASSLRSYQETQYF.

The CDR3 region has the DNA TGTGCCAGCAGGGCCTTGGGGGCCCGGGGTGAAAAACTGTTTTTT. This encodes CASRALGARGEKLFF. The chain links TRBV27 to TRBJ1-4, with D maybe TRBD1 (6 bases). The CDR3 runs to 15 residues. V was shortened by 6 bases and J by 7 bases, with 18 bases between the two germline ends. Germline V gives CDR1 MNHEY, CDR2 SMNVEV (reference sequence).

Ten or more counts support this clonotype. The chain combines TRBV18 with TRBJ1-1; weak D call: TRBD1 (6 bases). Trimming stripped 2 bases from V and 7 bases from J, with 17 bases between. This CDR3 contains 15 residues. Germline lookup yields CDR1 KGHSH and CDR2 LQKENI. In DNA form, the CDR3 reads TGTGCCAGCTCACCAGGTTACCCAGGGGTGAATGAAGCTTTCTTT. Amino acids: CASSPGYPGVNEAFF.

This clonotype has a handful of counts. The chain uses TRBV27 and TRBJ2-1; TRBD1 or TRBD2 may be the D gene (5 bases each). From germline, CDR1 is MNHEY and CDR2 SMNVEV (reference sequence). This CDR3 has 15 amino acids. V lost 5 bases and J lost 3, with 14 bases in between. CDR3 DNA sequence: TGTGCCAGCAGTAACACGGGGCCCCTCTACAATGAGCAGTTCTTC. Protein product: CASSNTGPLYNEQFF.

At least ten counts were recorded for this clonotype. The rearrangement joins TRBV7-2 to TRBJ2-5; D not certain. Trimming took 1 base from V and 5 from J, leaving 8 bases between them. This CDR3 is 13 amino acids long. Per germline, CDR1 SGHTA and CDR2 FQGNSA. CDR3 DNA sequence: TGTGCCAGCAGCTTAGGTCTTATCGAGACCCAGTACTTC. It translates to CASSLGLIETQYF.

The V call is TRBV9, the J call TRBJ2-2; unclear D gene. The CDR3 runs to 14 residues. Germline loops: CDR1 SGDLS, CDR2 YYNGEE. Trimming removed 1 base from V and 5 bases from J, with 9 bases in between. CDR3 nucleotide sequence: TGTGCCAGCAGCGTATACAGTATAACCGGGGAGCTGTTTTTT. Protein sequence: CASSVYSITGELFF.

This clonotype was observed a handful of times. The chain's CDR3 is CSASRSAADYGYTF. The CDR3, as DNA: TGCAGTGCTAGTCGAAGCGCGGCGGACTATGGCTACACCTTC. The genes are TRBV20-1 and TRBJ1-2; D unresolved. Trimming stripped 3 bases from V and 3 bases from J, with 14 bases between. Germline V CDR1 and CDR2: DFQATT, SNEGSKA (reference sequence). The CDR3 is 14 residues long.

The chain recombines TRBV20-1 with TRBJ2-5, with D possibly matching TRBD2 (6 bases). Trimming left V 0 bases short and J 3 bases short, with 20 bases between. Germline values: CDR1 DFQATT, CDR2 SNEGSKA (reference sequence). The CDR3 is 17 residues long. The CDR3 loop reads CSARDQKILALKETQYF. The CDR3 nucleotides are TGCAGTGCTAGAGACCAGAAGATACTAGCCCTAAAAGAGACCCAGTACTTC.

V usage is TRBV20-1 and J usage is TRBJ1-1, with D possibly matching TRBD1 (6 bases). V was shortened by 0 bases and J by 1 base, with 6 bases between the two germline ends. From germline, CDR1 is DFQATT and CDR2 SNEGSKA (reference sequence). The CDR3 is made up of 13 amino acids. The CDR3 here is CSARETGNTEAFF. The CDR3 DNA reads TGCAGTGCTAGAGAGACAGGGAACACTGAAGCTTTCTTT.

There are many counts of this clonotype. The chain uses TRBV12-3 or TRBV12-4 and TRBJ2-3; 8 bases are shared with TRBD1. V was pared by 5 bases and J by 6 bases, with 10 bases of the junction left unmatched. CDR3 length equals 15 residues. DNA of the CDR3: TGTGCCAGCAGTCCCAACGGACAGGGCGGTGATACGCAGTATTTT. It is translated as CASSPNGQGGDTQYF.

The chain combines TRBV7-9 with TRBJ2-1; D is perhaps TRBD1 (6 bases). The CDR3 is made up of 13 amino acids. The V end was cut by 5 bases, the J end by 9 bases, with 14 bases between. Germline-derived CDR1 and CDR2 are SEHNR and FQNEAQ (reference sequence). This CDR3 is CASSAGQYGEQFF. The CDR3 DNA follows: TGTGCCAGCAGCGCTGGACAGTACGGTGAGCAGTTCTTC.

This clonotype was seen more than once but under ten times. The chain uses TRBV20-1 and TRBJ2-5, with 7 bases lining up with TRBD2. The trim removed 5 bases at V and 2 bases at J, leaving 11 bases unmatched. The germline V gene has CDR1 DFQATT and CDR2 SNEGSKA (reference sequence). This CDR3 is 15 amino acids long. CDR3 sequence reads: CSAPRFSGEQETQYF. In DNA, the CDR3 is TGCAGTGCTCCCCGGTTCAGCGGGGAACAAGAGACCCAGTACTTC.

In this sample, this clonotype turned up many times. The chain joins TRBV20-1 to TRBJ1-6; D ambiguous. The germline V gene encodes CDR1 DFQATT and CDR2 SNEGSKA (reference sequence). The CDR3 is made up of 15 amino acids. V lost 0 bases to trimming and J lost 5 bases, with 11 bases between them. The CDR3 spells CSARDRGFNNSPLHF. The CDR3 DNA reads TGCAGTGCTAGAGATCGGGGTTTCAATAATTCACCCCTCCACTTT.

This clonotype was observed a few times. The chain has TRBV6-1 and TRBJ1-2; the D is unclear. The CDR3 length is 17 residues. Trimming pared 2 bases from V and 5 bases from J, leaving 21 bases between. Germline V gives CDR1 MNHNS, CDR2 SASEGT. The CDR3 reads CASSEWGLEVSRYGYTF. The CDR3 DNA follows: TGTGCCAGCAGTGAATGGGGTTTGGAGGTTTCTAGGTATGGCTACACCTTC.

This clonotype has at least ten counts. CDR3 bases: TGCGCCAGCAGCTTGGGCGGGGCCCTTACCTACGAGCAGTACTTC. This encodes CASSLGGALTYEQYF. V usage is TRBV5-1 and J usage is TRBJ2-7; maybe TRBD2 (6 bases). The germline V and J ends were trimmed by 0 bases and 2 bases, with 12 bases remaining between them. The germline CDR1 and CDR2 sequences are SGHRS and YFSETQ. The CDR3 consists of 15 residues. Together with reference TRBV5-1 and TRBJ2-7, the CDR3 gives the full variable domain: KAGVTQTPRYLIKTRGQQVTLSCSPISGHRSVSWYQQTPGQGLQFLFEYFSETQRNKGNFPGRFSGRQFSNSRSEMNVSTLELGDSALYLCASSLGGALTYEQYFGPGTRLTVT.

V and J are TRBV5-5 and TRBJ1-2; 8 bases agree with TRBD1. This CDR3 has 13 residues. V was clipped by 5 bases and J by 4 bases; unmatched bases: 4. The germline gives CDR1 SGHKS, CDR2 YYEKEE (reference sequence). In DNA form, the CDR3 reads TGTGCCAGCAGTGACAGGGGAGGCTATGGCTACACCTTC. Amino acids: CASSDRGGYGYTF.

There are a few counts of this clonotype. CDR3 in DNA: TGTGCCAGCAGTTCCTCCTATCCGGTGCAGTACTTC. It translates to CASSSSYPVQYF. The rearrangement uses TRBV6-2 or TRBV6-3 and TRBJ2-7; no reliable D call. Trimming stripped 4 bases from V and 9 bases from J, with 13 bases between. The germline gives CDR1 MNHEY, CDR2 SVGEGT. The CDR3 loop spans 12 amino acids.

This clonotype showed up many times. The V call is TRBV6-1, the J call TRBJ2-7; D may be TRBD1 (6 bases). V was shortened by 2 bases and J by 6 bases, with 17 bases between the two germline ends. Germline V CDR1 and CDR2: MNHNS, SASEGT. The CDR3 runs to 15 residues. Here the CDR3 DNA reads TGTGCCAGCAGTGAACGGGCAGGGGACCGAGTCGAGCAGTACTTC. Translating it yields CASSERAGDRVEQYF.